This T cell receptor beta chain is from a study of beta chain features in type 1 diabetes. Findings and limits, study-wide: A potential PCR bias toward shorter templates would be equal in patient and control samples. Moderately but significantly shorter TCRB CDR3s were found in Type 1 diabetes patients in all four CD4+ subsets.

Since all of the isolated RNA was reverse transcribed, expressed TCRB transcripts were what got sequenced. Measured with immunoSEQ multiplex PCR; TCRdb has only the in-frame clones, and not every one. The table records about 340,000 clones, around 9.7% of them present only once. Trimming removed 5 bases from V and 1 base from J; junction bases left unmatched: 2. CDR1 is SGHNT, CDR2 YENEEA, per germline. This CDR3 region has 15 residues. This clone was observed a few times. Its specificity is not known. Sequencing was done on a sample of central memory CD4+ T cells from blood. The chain carries TRBV11-3 and TRBJ2-3; 11 nucleotides match TRBD2. This TCR was recovered from a man aged 30-40 years with type 1 diabetes. The CDR3 reads CASSTGLAGTDTQYF. In nucleotides, the CDR3 is TGTGCCAGCAGCACGGGACTAGCGGGCACAGATACGCAGTATTTT.